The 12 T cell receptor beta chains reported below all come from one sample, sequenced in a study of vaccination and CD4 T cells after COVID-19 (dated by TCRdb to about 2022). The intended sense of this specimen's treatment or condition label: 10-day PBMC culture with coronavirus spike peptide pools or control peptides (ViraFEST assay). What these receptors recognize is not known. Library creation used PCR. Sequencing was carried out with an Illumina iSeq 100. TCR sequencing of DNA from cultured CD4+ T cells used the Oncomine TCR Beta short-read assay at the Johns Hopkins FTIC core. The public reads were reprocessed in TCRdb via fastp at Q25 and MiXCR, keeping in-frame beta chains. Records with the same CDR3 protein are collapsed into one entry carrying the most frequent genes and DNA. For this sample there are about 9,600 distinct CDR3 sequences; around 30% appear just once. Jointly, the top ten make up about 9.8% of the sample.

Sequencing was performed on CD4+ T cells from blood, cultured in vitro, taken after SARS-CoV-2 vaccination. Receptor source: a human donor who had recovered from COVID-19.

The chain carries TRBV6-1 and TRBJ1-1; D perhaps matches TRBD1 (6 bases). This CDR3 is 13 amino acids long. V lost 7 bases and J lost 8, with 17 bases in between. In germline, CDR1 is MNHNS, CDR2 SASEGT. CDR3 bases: TGTGCCAGCACCCGGCAGGGGAGGTTGGAAGCTTTCTTT. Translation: CASTRQGRLEAFF.

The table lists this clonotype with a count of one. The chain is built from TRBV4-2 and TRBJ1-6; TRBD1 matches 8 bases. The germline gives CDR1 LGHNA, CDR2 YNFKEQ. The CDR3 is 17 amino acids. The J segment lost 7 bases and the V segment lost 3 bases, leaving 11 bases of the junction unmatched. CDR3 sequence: CASSHSLGTGSNSPLHF. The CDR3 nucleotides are TGTGCCAGCAGCCATAGTTTGGGGACAGGCTCAAATTCACCCCTCCACTTT.

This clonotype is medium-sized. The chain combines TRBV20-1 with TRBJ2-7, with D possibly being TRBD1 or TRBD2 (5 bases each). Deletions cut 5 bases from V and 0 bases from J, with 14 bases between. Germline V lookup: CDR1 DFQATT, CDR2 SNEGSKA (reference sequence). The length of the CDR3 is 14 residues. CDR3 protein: CSAEMRGSSYEQYF. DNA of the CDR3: TGCAGTGCTGAGATGAGGGGAAGCTCCTACGAGCAGTACTTC.

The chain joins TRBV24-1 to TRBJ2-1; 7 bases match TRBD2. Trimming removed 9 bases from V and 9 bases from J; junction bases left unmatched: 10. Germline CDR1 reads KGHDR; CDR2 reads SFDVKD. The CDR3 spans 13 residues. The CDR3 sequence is CATGRLAGGEQFF. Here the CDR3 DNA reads TGTGCCACCGGGCGACTAGCCGGGGGTGAGCAGTTCTTC.

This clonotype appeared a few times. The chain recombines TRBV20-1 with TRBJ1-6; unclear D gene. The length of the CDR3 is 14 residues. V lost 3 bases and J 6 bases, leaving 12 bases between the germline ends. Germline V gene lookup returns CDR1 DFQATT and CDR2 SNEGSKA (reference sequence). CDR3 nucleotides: TGCAGTGCTAGGTCCCAGCCTACTAATTCACCCCTCCACTTT. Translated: CSARSQPTNSPLHF.

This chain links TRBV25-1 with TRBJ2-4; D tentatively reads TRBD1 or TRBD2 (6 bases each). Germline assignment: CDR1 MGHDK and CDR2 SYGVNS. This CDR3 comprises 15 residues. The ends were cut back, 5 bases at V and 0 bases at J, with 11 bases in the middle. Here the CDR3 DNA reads TGTGCCAGCAGTTCGGGGGCGCTAGCCAAAAACATTCAGTACTTC. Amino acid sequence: CASSSGALAKNIQYF.

In DNA form, the CDR3 reads TGTGCCTGGAGGGCCAGGGGGGGTTCGGCTAACTATGGCTACACCTTC. This translates into CAWRARGGSANYGYTF. The V gene is TRBV30, the J gene TRBJ1-2; 7 nucleotides agree with TRBD1. Looked up from germline, CDR1 is GTSNPN and CDR2 is SVGIG (reference sequence). With V trimmed by 3 bases and J by 0 bases, 10 bases remained unmatched. The CDR3 runs 16 residues.

The CDR3 loop reads CSARDRGGGSNQPQHF. In nucleotides, the CDR3 is TGCAGTGCTAGAGATCGCGGGGGGGGTAGCAATCAGCCCCAGCATTTT. The rearrangement links TRBV20-1 to TRBJ1-5; possible D gene TRBD1, 5 bases. The CDR3 has 16 amino acids. Germline assignment: CDR1 DFQATT and CDR2 SNEGSKA (reference sequence). The V end was cut by 0 bases, the J end by 0 bases, with 12 bases between.

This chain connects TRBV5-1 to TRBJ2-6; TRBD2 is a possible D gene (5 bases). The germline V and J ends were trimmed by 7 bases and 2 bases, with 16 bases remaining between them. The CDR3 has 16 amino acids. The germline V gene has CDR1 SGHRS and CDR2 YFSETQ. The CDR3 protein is CASAIQPGTGANVLTF. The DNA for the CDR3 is TGCGCCAGCGCCATACAACCGGGGACTGGGGCCAACGTCCTGACTTTC.

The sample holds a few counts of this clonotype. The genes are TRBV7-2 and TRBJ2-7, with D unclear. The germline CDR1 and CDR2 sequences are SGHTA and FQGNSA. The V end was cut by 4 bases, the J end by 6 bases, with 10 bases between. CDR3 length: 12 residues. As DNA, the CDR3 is TGTGCCAGCAGCTGGGTTACGTCCGAGCAGTACTTC. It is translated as CASSWVTSEQYF.

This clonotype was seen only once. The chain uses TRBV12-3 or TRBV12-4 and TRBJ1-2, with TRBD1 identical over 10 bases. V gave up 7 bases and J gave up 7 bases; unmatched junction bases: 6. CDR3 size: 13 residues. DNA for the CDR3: TGTGCCAGCACCTTCCGGACAGGGGGTGGCTACACCTTC. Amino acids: CASTFRTGGGYTF.

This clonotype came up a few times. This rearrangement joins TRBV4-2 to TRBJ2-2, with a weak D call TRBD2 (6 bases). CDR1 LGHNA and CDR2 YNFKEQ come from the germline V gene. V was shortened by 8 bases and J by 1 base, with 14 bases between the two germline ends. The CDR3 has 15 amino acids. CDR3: CASGVGLQNTGELFF. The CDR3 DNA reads TGTGCCAGCGGCGTCGGACTACAGAACACCGGGGAGCTGTTTTTT.